Listed here are 3 T cell receptor beta chains from one sample, sequenced in a study of T cell responses to AZD1222 COVID-19 vaccine. Produced via immunoSEQ multiplex PCR; TCRdb's table is partial and in-frame only. There are 130,000 or so clones in the sample; about 86% occur only once, and around 12% lies in the top ten. The material sequenced was peripheral blood, taken on day 0 of AZD1222 vaccination. The origin of the receptors is an adult in good health.

This chain connects TRBV28 to TRBJ1-2; tentatively, D is TRBD1 (6 bases). This CDR3 region has 18 residues. V lost 5 bases and J 5 bases, leaving 27 bases between the germline ends. Germline loops: CDR1 MDHEN, CDR2 SYDVKM. The CDR3 loop is CASSPFPRRRGLWYGYTF. CDR3 bases: TGTGCCAGCAGTCCCTTTCCCCGCCGGCGGGGGCTGTGGTATGGCTACACCTTC.

V gene TRBV30 combines with J gene TRBJ2-2; D not certain. This CDR3 contains 12 residues. CDR1 and CDR2 from the germline V gene are GTSNPN and SVGIG (reference sequence). V shed 2 bases and J shed 8 bases, with 9 bases lying between them. The CDR3 region has the DNA TGTGCCTGGAGTTATGTTCGGGGGGAGCTGTTTTTT. Protein product: CAWSYVRGELFF.

The V call is TRBV18, the J call TRBJ2-1; a weak D match, TRBD2 (6 bases). Germline V lookup: CDR1 KGHSH, CDR2 LQKENI. Between the trimmed V and J ends, which lost 2 bases and 9 bases, there was a span of 11 bases. The CDR3 loop spans 13 amino acids. The CDR3 sequence: CASSPTQGGEQFF. The CDR3 region has the DNA TGTGCCAGCTCACCAACTCAGGGAGGTGAGCAGTTCTTC. Full variable domain (rest looked up from reference TRBV18 and TRBJ2-1): NAGVMQNPRHLVRRRGQEARLRCSPMKGHSHVYWYRQLPEEGLKFMVYLQKENIIDESGMPKERFSAEFPKEGPSILRIQQVVRGDSAAYFCASSPTQGGEQFFGPGTRLTVL.